The rows below give T cell receptor beta chains drawn from one sample of a study of T cell repertoires in cytomegalovirus infection. Via MiXCR, TCRdb re-called the reads, giving one row per CDR3 protein. The sample contains about 830,000 distinct CDR3 sequences, around a third of which appear only once. Antigen specificity for these receptors is unknown. The source was cultured CD8+ T cells from PBMCs, collected from culture after CMV antigen stimulation. Every receptor here comes from a human donor in good health (CMV status not recorded). Some clones in this sample may be carry-over from other donors' samples. CDR3s include the opening cysteine and the closing phenylalanine or tryptophan. Fields, in order: D gene, V gene, CDR3 protein. The D gene is left open where the match is weak.

. | TRBV27 | CASSLSQRETQYF
. | TRBV2 | CASSAGVGYEQYF
TRBD2 | TRBV25-1 | CASRAGVVGSYNEQFF
TRBD2 | TRBV4-3 | CASSQGTSGGGTGELFF
. | TRBV5-1 | CASRDRTGRTDTQYF
. | TRBV5-6 | CASSLGGGNSNQPQHF
. | TRBV7-8 | CASSLDYVETQYF
. | TRBV6-2/TRBV6-3 | CASSYMGGSNQPQHF
. | TRBV7-2 | CASSLDVGGNEQFF
. | TRBV7-6 | CASSSSTGFYSPLHF
TRBD2 | TRBV6-2/TRBV6-3 | CASILAGNTGELFF
. | TRBV7-9 | CASSTRGPTGELFF
. | TRBV6-5 | CASLRGGTEAFF
TRBD1 | TRBV6-2/TRBV6-3 | CASSYGLESHGDRGTVWSEKLFF
. | TRBV6-1 | CASSAPRGEAFF
. | TRBV19 | CASSNSEGNTEAFF
. | TRBV4-3 | CASSQETQAGGYGYTF
TRBD1 | TRBV7-6 | CASSLRGTGYTGELFF